These T cell receptor beta chains were read from a single sample in a study of cytomegalovirus exposure and HLA in healthy donors. Clones were sequenced by immunoSEQ multiplex PCR, and TCRdb holds only the in-frame ones, with some missing. The sample holds more than 110,000 clones, 73% seen once. The sequencing sample was made of PBMCs. The receptors shown here come from a human donor in good health. Both conserved end residues are trimmed from each CDR3. D genes are given only for firm matches.

ASSDGGGTDTQY 12 TRBV6-4 TRBD2 TRBJ2-3
ASSSYRGHGYT 11 TRBV6-5 TRBD1 TRBJ1-2
ASRLGTDYEQY 11 TRBV25-1 TRBD1 TRBJ2-7
ASSQDLAAGPLNYGYT 16 TRBV4-1 . TRBJ1-2
ASTPGTGNTGELF 13 TRBV19 TRBD1 TRBJ2-2
ATRGQGRQETQY 12 TRBV10-3 TRBD1 TRBJ2-5
ASSMTENTEAF 11 TRBV7-8 . TRBJ1-1
ASSLTGSGNTIY 12 TRBV7-3 . TRBJ1-3
ASSPNAGQGAGELF 14 TRBV7-3 TRBD1 TRBJ2-2
ASGFAGTGAYNEQF 14 TRBV12-5 TRBD1 TRBJ2-1
ASSHLGQMNTEAF 13 TRBV4-1 TRBD1 TRBJ1-1
ASSPPRPNQPQH 12 TRBV7-9 . TRBJ1-5
ASSLAGGYEQY 11 TRBV7-3 TRBD2 TRBJ2-7
ASSGGLAGVSDTQY 14 TRBV5-1 TRBD2 TRBJ2-3
ASWSGDTQY 9 TRBV5-4 . TRBJ2-3
ASSEYFSYGYT 11 TRBV25-1 . TRBJ1-2
ASSPTTPGQGQY 12 TRBV7-8 TRBD1 TRBJ2-3
ASSEDRAGGETQY 13 TRBV11-2 TRBD1 TRBJ2-5
ASSWGLAGRNEQF 13 TRBV5-1 TRBD2 TRBJ2-1
ASSLALAGGNEQF 13 TRBV13 TRBD2 TRBJ2-1
ASSDKTGRTGGTQY 14 TRBV6-1 TRBD2 TRBJ2-3
ASSLRGYEQY 10 TRBV13 . .
ASSERVTTEAF 11 TRBV6-1 . TRBJ1-1
SVEWDRETQY 10 TRBV29-1 TRBD1 TRBJ2-5